Each of the 28 T cell receptor beta chains below was sequenced from the same sample in a study of blood T cell repertoires in COVID-19. The table came from immunoSEQ multiplex PCR; TCRdb's copy has only in-frame clones and leaves some out. The data show about 200,000 clones, with about three quarters seen just once and 2.5% to 3% held by the top ten. The sequenced sample was peripheral blood. The receptors were gathered from a woman of 80 years or more with active or convalescent COVID-19.

The chain uses TRBV5-1 and TRBJ1-5; D might be TRBD1 (5 bases). Looked up from germline, CDR1 is SGHRS and CDR2 is YFSETQ. V lost 1 base and J lost 3, with 11 bases in between. This CDR3 comprises 15 residues. CDR3 protein: CASSLFGRANQPQHF. CDR3 nucleotide sequence: TGCGCCAGCAGCTTGTTTGGCAGGGCCAATCAGCCCCAGCATTTT. Full variable domain (missing parts from reference TRBV5-1 and TRBJ1-5): KAGVTQTPRYLIKTRGQQVTLSCSPISGHRSVSWYQQTPGQGLQFLFEYFSETQRNKGNFPGRFSGRQFSNSRSEMNVSTLELGDSALYLCASSLFGRANQPQHFGDGTRLSIL.

This clone showed up just a few times. J is TRBJ1-6 and V is TRBV5-1; 9 bases are shared with TRBD1. V was clipped by 0 bases and J by 8 bases; unmatched bases: 3. Germline V lookup: CDR1 SGHRS, CDR2 YFSETQ. CDR3 length equals 15 residues. The CDR3, as DNA: TGCGCCAGCAGCTTGGAGGGGGACAGGGATTCACCCCTCCACTTT. Residues: CASSLEGDRDSPLHF.

This rearrangement joins TRBV5-1 to TRBJ2-2, with TRBD1 as a possible D gene (6 bases). Germline V gene lookup returns CDR1 SGHRS and CDR2 YFSETQ. The germline V and J ends were trimmed by 3 bases and 3 bases, with 12 bases remaining between them. The CDR3 is made up of 15 amino acids. The CDR3 nucleotides read TGCGCCAGCAGCTCCAGGGGTGGTGACACCGGGGAGCTGTTTTTT. Protein: CASSSRGGDTGELFF.

This clone has only one observation. The chain employs TRBV9 and TRBJ2-3; 7 bases match TRBD2. The germline CDR1 and CDR2 sequences are SGDLS and YYNGEE. This CDR3 is 15 amino acids long. With V trimmed by 6 bases and J by 2 bases, 9 bases remained unmatched. DNA of the CDR3: TGTGCCAGCACCACAGCGGGGCTCACCACAGATACGCAGTATTTT. Its protein is CASTTAGLTTDTQYF.

The J gene is TRBJ2-3, the V gene TRBV14; a possible D gene is TRBD2 (6 bases). Germline lookup yields CDR1 SGHDN and CDR2 FVKESK. Trimming cost V 1 base and J 1 base, with 6 bases left between them. This CDR3 has 14 residues. Here the CDR3 reads CASSQGGGTDTQYF. As DNA, the CDR3 is TGTGCCAGCAGCCAAGGGGGGGGCACAGATACGCAGTATTTT.

The chain links TRBV19 to TRBJ2-1, with TRBD2 matching over 7 bases. This CDR3 spans 15 amino acids. V gave up 0 bases and J gave up 2 bases; unmatched junction bases: 1. The V gene's germline CDR1 is LNHDA and CDR2 SQIVND (reference sequence). In nucleotides, the CDR3 is TGTGCCAGTAGTATAGAAGCGGGACCCTACAATGAGCAGTTCTTC. It specifies CASSIEAGPYNEQFF.

The chain joins TRBV30 to TRBJ2-5; 9 bases are shared with TRBD2. The V and J ends lost 0 bases and 14 bases, in that order; junction bases with no gene match: 13. Germline V lookup: CDR1 GTSNPN, CDR2 SVGIG (reference sequence). The CDR3 totals 14 residues. This CDR3 is CAWSVQMTSGYLYF. As DNA, the CDR3 is TGTGCCTGGAGTGTACAAATGACTAGCGGCTACCTCTACTTC.

This clone was detected once. The chain couples TRBV5-8 to TRBJ2-3, with 9 nucleotides matching TRBD1. The CDR3 is 14 residues long. V shed 0 bases and J 5 bases; nucleotides not matched to a gene: 1. CDR1 is SGHTS and CDR2 is YDEGEE in the germline V gene. CDR3 bases: TGTGCCAGCAGCTTGGACAGGGGGCGAGATACGCAGTATTTT. The encoded protein is CASSLDRGRDTQYF.

This sequence joins TRBV5-1 and TRBJ1-3; 7 bases map to TRBD1. The trim removed 2 bases at V and 2 bases at J, leaving 4 bases unmatched. The CDR3 is 15 amino acids. The germline V gene has CDR1 SGHRS and CDR2 YFSETQ. DNA for the CDR3: TGCGCCAGCAGCTTTGGCCAGGGGGCTGGAAACACCATATATTTT. Translating gives CASSFGQGAGNTIYF.

The chain couples TRBV6-5 to TRBJ1-5, with 8 nucleotides matching TRBD1. There are 14 residues in the CDR3. The V gene's germline CDR1 is MNHEY and CDR2 SVGAGI. V shed 2 bases and J 7 bases; nucleotides not matched to a gene: 4. The CDR3 DNA reads TGTGCCAGCAGTTACGGACAGGGTCGGCAGCCCCAGCATTTT. Translated: CASSYGQGRQPQHF.

This sequence joins TRBV25-1 and TRBJ2-5, with D possibly matching TRBD2 (6 bases). The CDR3 consists of 11 residues. Germline assignment: CDR1 MGHDK and CDR2 SYGVNS. V gave up 5 bases and J gave up 5 bases, with 6 bases separating them. As DNA, the CDR3 is TGTGCCAGCAGTCTAGCGGAGACCCAGTACTTC. It codes for CASSLAETQYF.

CDR3 residues: CASSRTATNEKLFF. The CDR3, as DNA: TGTGCCAGCAGTAGGACAGCAACTAATGAAAAACTGTTTTTT. The gene calls are TRBV2 and TRBJ1-4, with D maybe TRBD1 (6 bases). Germline loops: CDR1 SNHLY, CDR2 FYNNEI. The V end was cut by 5 bases, the J end by 0 bases, with 7 bases between. CDR3 length: 14 residues. The full variable domain, completed using reference TRBV2 and TRBJ1-4, is EPEVTQTPSHQVTQMGQEVILRCVPISNHLYFYWYRQILGQKVEFLVSFYNNEISEKSEIFDDQFSVERPDGSNFTLKIRSTKLEDSAMYFCASSRTATNEKLFFGSGTQLSVL.

This clone was recorded only once. The V and J genes are TRBV5-1 and TRBJ2-5; weak D call: TRBD2 (7 bases). The CDR3 totals 15 residues. Germline loops: CDR1 SGHRS, CDR2 YFSETQ. V was shortened by 6 bases and J by 2 bases, with 17 bases between the two germline ends. For the CDR3, the DNA is TGCGCCAGCAAGGGAAGCGGGACACTTCAAGAGACCCAGTACTTC. Protein product: CASKGSGTLQETQYF.

This chain joins TRBV28 and TRBJ2-1; D is unclear. The germline CDR1 and CDR2 sequences are MDHEN and SYDVKM. V dropped 7 bases and J dropped 0 bases, with 7 bases sitting between them. The CDR3 length is 13 residues. This chain's CDR3 is CASKPSSYNEQFF. DNA of the CDR3: TGTGCCAGCAAACCGAGCTCCTACAATGAGCAGTTCTTC.

This chain links TRBV7-9 with TRBJ2-5; perhaps TRBD1 as D (6 bases). CDR1 and CDR2 (germline): SEHNR, FQNEAQ (reference sequence). Trimming shortened V by 4 bases and J by 2 bases, and 11 bases separated the two germline ends. This CDR3 spans 14 amino acids. The CDR3 loop reads CASSSTGAQETQYF. The CDR3, as DNA: TGTGCCAGCAGCTCGACAGGAGCACAAGAGACCCAGTACTTC.

The rearrangement uses TRBV28 and TRBJ2-5; 8 nucleotides agree with TRBD1. Germline V gene lookup returns CDR1 MDHEN and CDR2 SYDVKM. Trimming cost V 6 bases and J 0 bases; bases outside gene matches: 9. The CDR3 is 16 residues long. CDR3 sequence reads: CASSSIGTGYQETQYF. The CDR3 coding sequence is TGTGCCAGCAGCTCCATCGGGACAGGCTACCAAGAGACCCAGTACTTC.

The sample holds a few counts of this clone. The rearrangement uses TRBV6-1 and TRBJ1-6; TRBD1 is a possible D gene (6 bases). The CDR3 is 16 residues long. V lost 2 bases and J 10 bases, leaving 18 bases between the germline ends. Looked up from germline, CDR1 is MNHNS and CDR2 is SASEGT. CDR3 residues: CASSELPGEGRSPLHF. The DNA of the CDR3 is TGTGCCAGCAGTGAATTGCCAGGGGAAGGTAGATCACCCCTCCACTTT.

The CDR3 bases are TGTGCCAGCTCACAGGGGGCACGGGATACGCAGTATTTT. Protein product: CASSQGARDTQYF. The chain recombines TRBV18 with TRBJ2-3, with 7 bases identical to TRBD1. CDR1 and CDR2 (germline): KGHSH, LQKENI. V shed 4 bases and J 6 bases; nucleotides not matched to a gene: 4. The CDR3 runs 13 residues.

V usage is TRBV11-2 and J usage is TRBJ2-7; D is uncertain. Germline V CDR1 and CDR2: SGHAT, FQNNGV. The CDR3 loop spans 13 amino acids. Trimming cost V 5 bases and J 0 bases, with 8 bases left between them. The CDR3 DNA sequence: TGTGCCAGCAGCGCAAGGAGCTCCTACGAGCAGTACTTC. It encodes CASSARSSYEQYF.

V and J are TRBV7-4 and TRBJ2-1; D unclear. V was pared by 3 bases and J by 0 bases, with 9 bases between. The V gene's germline CDR1 is SGHVT and CDR2 SQSDAQ. The CDR3 consists of 15 residues. CDR3 protein: CASSFLPGSYNEQFF. DNA of the CDR3: TGTGCCAGCAGCTTTTTGCCGGGCTCCTACAATGAGCAGTTCTTC.

The chain has TRBV27 and TRBJ2-5; possible D gene TRBD2, 6 bases. Germline V lookup: CDR1 MNHEY, CDR2 SMNVEV (reference sequence). The CDR3 contains 15 residues. V was clipped by 2 bases and J by 4 bases, with 14 bases between them. CDR3 region: CASSLLVGAGETQYF. CDR3 bases: TGTGCCAGCAGTTTACTGGTCGGAGCGGGAGAGACCCAGTACTTC.

The chain recombines TRBV29-1 with TRBJ1-2, with 7 bases that match TRBD1. The CDR3 is made up of 14 amino acids. J gave up 2 bases and V 3 bases, and 6 bases lay outside the gene matches. The germline V gene has CDR1 SQVTM and CDR2 ANQGSEA. Written as DNA, the CDR3 is TGCAGCGTTGATGCGGTAGGGGGCAACTATGGCTACACCTTC. Translation: CSVDAVGGNYGYTF.

The V gene is TRBV5-1, the J gene TRBJ2-7; a possible D gene is TRBD2 (6 bases). The CDR3 covers 14 residues. Germline assignment: CDR1 SGHRS and CDR2 YFSETQ. V was trimmed by 0 bases and J by 4 bases, leaving 11 bases between them. DNA of the CDR3: TGCGCCAGCAGCTTGGCGGGGACTGGATACGAGCAGTACTTC. This translates into CASSLAGTGYEQYF.

The genes are TRBV2 and TRBJ2-7; TRBD1 agrees at 7 bases. Germline CDR1 reads SNHLY; CDR2 reads FYNNEI. The trim removed 4 bases at V and 0 bases at J, leaving 3 bases unmatched. The CDR3 is 14 amino acids. The CDR3 loop is CASSGQGGSYEQYF. The CDR3 DNA reads as TGTGCCAGCAGTGGACAGGGTGGCTCCTACGAGCAGTACTTC. Based on the CDR3 plus reference TRBV2 and TRBJ2-7, the full variable domain is EPEVTQTPSHQVTQMGQEVILRCVPISNHLYFYWYRQILGQKVEFLVSFYNNEISEKSEIFDDQFSVERPDGSNFTLKIRSTKLEDSAMYFCASSGQGGSYEQYFGPGTRLTVT.

CDR3 amino acids: CAVAFGTGNQEAFF. The CDR3 DNA reads TGTGCCGTAGCTTTTGGGACAGGGAATCAGGAAGCTTTCTTT. The V call is TRBV19, the J call TRBJ1-1; TRBD1 matches 9 bases. This CDR3 has 14 amino acids. Germline CDR1 is LNHDA and CDR2 is SQIVND (reference sequence). The junction had 15 bases not matched to a gene; V was cut back by 11 bases and J by 8 bases.

The chain has TRBV6-5 and TRBJ1-5; 8 nucleotides line up with TRBD1. V lost 6 bases and J lost 5; bases outside the gene matches: 9. In germline, CDR1 is MNHEY, CDR2 SVGAGI. CDR3 size: 15 residues. CDR3 in amino acids: CASSGQGLIDQPQHF. The CDR3 DNA reads as TGTGCCAGCAGCGGACAGGGTCTGATCGATCAGCCCCAGCATTTT.

This chain connects TRBV10-3 to TRBJ2-7; the match to TRBD1 covers 10 bases. With 6 bases clipped from V and 10 bases from J, the junction kept 12 bases outside the gene matches. The CDR3 runs to 14 residues. Germline lookup yields CDR1 ENHRY and CDR2 SYGVKD. DNA for the CDR3: TGTGCCATCAGGACGGGACAGGGGTCCCCTGACCAGTACTTC. This gives the protein CAIRTGQGSPDQYF.

The CDR3 DNA reads as TGTGCCAGCAGCCAAGATCATAGGGGGTCCGGGGCCAACGTCCTGACTTTC. Translation: CASSQDHRGSGANVLTF. The chain joins TRBV3-1 (or the pseudogene TRBV3-2) to TRBJ2-6; maybe TRBD1 (6 bases). The CDR3 contains 17 residues. CDR1 and CDR2 (germline): LGHDT, YNNKEL (reference sequence). The ends were cut back, 0 bases at V and 4 bases at J, with 13 bases in the middle.